The present T cell receptor beta chain was sequenced within a study of early T cells in non-severe SARS-CoV-2 infection. Turning to the study itself: Bulk RNA isolated from unsorted whole blood underwent sequencing; chains were not paired. Study-level points and caveats: Matching with VDJdb favored anti-spike CD8 responses (missing private and CD4 specificities).

The germline CDR1 and CDR2 sequences are SGHRS and YFSETQ. This CDR3 contains 15 residues. V shed 3 bases, J shed 2 bases, and the junction held 6 bases outside the gene matches. Unique molecular identifiers were affixed to single, distinct cDNA molecules. TCRdb independently ran MiXCR on the 5' RACE reads; one entry per CDR3 protein. This sample yields about 110,000 distinct CDR3 sequences, of which roughly 12% are seen a single time; around 2.9% belongs to the top ten. This clonotype was counted many times. As yet, its antigen is unknown. This clonotype was sampled from an adult who was a healthcare worker with PCR-confirmed SARS-CoV-2 infection or an uninfected control (not recorded which). The sequencing input was whole blood. V is TRBV5-1 and J is TRBJ1-1; 8 bases are a match to TRBD1. The CDR3 loop reads CASSSRQGTNTEAFF. The CDR3 region has the DNA TGCGCCAGCAGCTCCCGACAGGGGACCAACACTGAAGCTTTCTTT.